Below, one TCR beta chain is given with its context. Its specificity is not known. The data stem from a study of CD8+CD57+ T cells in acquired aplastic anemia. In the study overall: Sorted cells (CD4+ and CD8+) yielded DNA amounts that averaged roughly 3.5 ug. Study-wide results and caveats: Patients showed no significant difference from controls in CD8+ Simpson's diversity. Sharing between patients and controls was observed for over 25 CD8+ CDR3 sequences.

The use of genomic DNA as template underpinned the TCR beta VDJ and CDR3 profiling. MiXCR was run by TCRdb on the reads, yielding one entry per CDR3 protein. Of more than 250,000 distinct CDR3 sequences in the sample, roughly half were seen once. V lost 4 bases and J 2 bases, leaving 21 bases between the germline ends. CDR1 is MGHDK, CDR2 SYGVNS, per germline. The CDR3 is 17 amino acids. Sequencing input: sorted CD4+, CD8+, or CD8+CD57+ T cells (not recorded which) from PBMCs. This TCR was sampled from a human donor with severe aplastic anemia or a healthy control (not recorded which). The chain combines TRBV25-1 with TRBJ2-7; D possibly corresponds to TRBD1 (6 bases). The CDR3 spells CASSGGVPGAGAYEQYF. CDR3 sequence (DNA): TGTGCCAGCAGTGGGGGAGTTCCCGGGGCAGGGGCCTACGAGCAGTACTTC.